This T cell receptor (beta chain) was sequenced in a study of cytomegalovirus exposure and HLA in healthy donors. Whole-study context: Some 80 million unique TCR sequences came from HLA-typed donors in an early release. Among the roughly 370 genotyped donors, 70% to 85% were placed in the Caucasian-associated ancestry cluster.

Study results and limitations: Previously analyzed data showed that most TCR beta V segments were productive at a frequency of about 90% or about 30%.

Germline V gene data show CDR1 as MGHRA and CDR2 as YSYEKL. The CDR3 has 14 amino acids. The junction had 4 bases not matched to a gene; V was cut back by 4 bases and J by 4 bases. In its sample, this clone was seen a few times. The antigen remains unidentified. The PCR had 60 Vbeta and 13 Jbeta primers. The method was immunoSEQ multiplex PCR; TCRdb's version includes in-frame clones alone and lacks a portion of them. Of 150,000 to 200,000 clones detected, roughly 60% appear once; the ten largest clones hold around 2.9%. This chain joins TRBV4-1 and TRBJ2-1; 7 bases map to TRBD1. The clonotype comes from a middle-aged man in good health and CMV-seronegative. The sample consisted of PBMCs. The CDR3 sequence: CASSRTGAYNEQFF. The CDR3, as DNA: TGCGCCAGCAGCCGGACAGGAGCTTACAATGAGCAGTTCTTC.